This passage covers 14 T cell receptor beta chains from one sample sequenced in a study of T cells after yellow fever vaccination. TCRdb re-analysed the 5' RACE reads in MiXCR, keeping a single row per CDR3 protein. The sample shows 250,000 to 400,000 distinct CDR3 sequences, approximately 4.5% of them seen only once. Sequenced here: PBMCs, sampled 15 days after the yellow fever booster vaccination. The receptors here all came from a young man who received the YFV17D yellow fever vaccine.

This clonotype has more than one count but fewer than ten. The J gene is TRBJ2-7, the V gene TRBV13; D is perhaps TRBD1 (5 bases). The germline V and J ends were trimmed by 2 bases and 5 bases, with 13 bases remaining between them. The CDR3 extends over 14 amino acids. CDR1 PRHDT and CDR2 FYEKMQ come from the germline V gene (reference sequence). The CDR3 sequence: CASSLKQGGHEQYF. In DNA form, the CDR3 reads TGTGCCAGCAGCTTAAAGCAGGGTGGGCACGAGCAGTACTTC.

This clonotype appeared many times. The genes are TRBV29-1 and TRBJ1-1, with a weak D call TRBD1 (6 bases). Germline CDR1 SQVTM, CDR2 ANQGSEA. Trimming took off 6 bases at V and 4 bases at J, with 18 bases between the two ends. The CDR3 covers 14 residues. CDR3 in amino acids: CSVGGEVTFTEAFF. DNA of the CDR3: TGCAGCGTCGGGGGCGAGGTCACTTTCACTGAAGCTTTCTTT.

The rearrangement joins TRBV7-9 to TRBJ1-5; perhaps TRBD1 as D (5 bases). The V and J ends lost 5 bases and 2 bases respectively, with 16 bases between them. Germline lookup yields CDR1 SEHNR and CDR2 FQNEAQ (reference sequence). The CDR3 is 16 amino acids. CDR3: CASSRSGVSGNQPQHF. CDR3 coding DNA: TGTGCCAGCAGCCGCTCGGGGGTGTCTGGCAATCAGCCCCAGCATTTT.

The V call is TRBV5-1, the J call TRBJ2-5, with D maybe TRBD1 (6 bases). The CDR3 contains 14 residues. Per the germline V gene, CDR1 is SGHRS and CDR2 is YFSETQ. The ends were cut back, 1 base at V and 2 bases at J, with 9 bases in the middle. In nucleotides, the CDR3 is TGCGCCAGCAGCTTGACAGGGCGACAAGAGACCCAGTACTTC. Protein sequence: CASSLTGRQETQYF.

In its sample, this clonotype was seen many times. This chain joins TRBV12-3 or TRBV12-4 and TRBJ1-3; D remains ambiguous. There are 16 residues in the CDR3. Trimming removed 6 bases at V and 2 bases at J, with 17 bases between. Here the CDR3 reads CASSGTAGEAGNTIYF. The CDR3 nucleotides are TGTGCCAGCAGCGGTACGGCAGGTGAGGCTGGAAACACCATATATTTT.

The rearrangement joins TRBV4-1 to TRBJ1-2; no definite D call. V dropped 0 bases and J dropped 4 bases, with 9 bases sitting between them. The germline V gene encodes CDR1 MGHRA and CDR2 YSYEKL. The CDR3 runs to 14 residues. CDR3 loop: CASSQDPGVYGYTF. Written as DNA, the CDR3 is TGCGCCAGCAGCCAAGATCCTGGTGTCTATGGCTACACCTTC.

The genes are TRBV5-1 and TRBJ1-3; D not certain. The V end was cut by 0 bases, the J end by 2 bases, with 12 bases between. This CDR3 has 16 residues. The germline V gene encodes CDR1 SGHRS and CDR2 YFSETQ. The CDR3 DNA follows: TGCGCCAGCAGCTTGGTGGCCGCCGTACCTGGAAACACCATATATTTT. This encodes CASSLVAAVPGNTIYF.

Only a few counts were recorded for this clonotype. The chain joins TRBV5-1 to TRBJ2-1, with TRBD1 matching over 8 bases. Unmatched junction bases numbered 8, after V lost 5 bases and J lost 4 bases. This CDR3 has 15 amino acids. Germline lookup yields CDR1 SGHRS and CDR2 YFSETQ. The CDR3 loop is CASRRRTGPYNEQFF. The CDR3 DNA sequence: TGCGCCAGCAGACGACGGACAGGGCCGTACAATGAGCAGTTCTTC.

This clonotype was detected many times. V usage is TRBV9 and J usage is TRBJ1-6; D unclear. Germline CDR1 and CDR2: SGDLS and YYNGEE. V was clipped by 2 bases and J by 8 bases, with 11 bases between them. This CDR3 has 14 amino acids. As DNA, the CDR3 is TGTGCCAGCAGCGTCTACAGCGACCATTCACCCCTCCACTTT. This sequence encodes CASSVYSDHSPLHF.

This clonotype turned up a few times. This sequence joins TRBV5-1 and TRBJ1-1; D is possibly TRBD1 (5 bases). Germline lookup yields CDR1 SGHRS and CDR2 YFSETQ. The V end was cut by 5 bases, the J end by 5 bases, with 19 bases between. The CDR3 consists of 15 residues. Written as DNA, the CDR3 is TGCGCCAGCAGGAGCGCAGGGACCACCAGAACTGAAGCTTTCTTT. Its protein is CASRSAGTTRTEAFF.

Ten or more counts support this clonotype. The chain recombines TRBV6-6 with TRBJ1-2; no definite D call. The CDR3 contains 15 residues. Deletions cut 2 bases from V and 7 bases from J, with 17 bases between. The germline CDR1 and CDR2 sequences are MNHNY and SVGAGI (reference sequence). DNA for the CDR3: TGTGCCAGCAGTTACACCAACGGACTCGGCTCTGGCTACACCTTC. Its translation is CASSYTNGLGSGYTF.

This clonotype was found a few times. This chain joins TRBV5-6 and TRBJ1-1; 7 bases are a match to TRBD1. Trimming cost V 4 bases and J 1 base; bases outside gene matches: 7. From germline, CDR1 is SGHDT and CDR2 YYEEEE. This CDR3 region has 15 residues. The CDR3 sequence: CASSATGRRNTEAFF. Written as DNA, the CDR3 is TGTGCCAGCAGCGCGACAGGGAGGAGGAACACTGAAGCTTTCTTT.

The V call is TRBV11-2, the J call TRBJ1-1, with D maybe TRBD1 (6 bases). The CDR3 sequence is 17 residues long. CDR1 SGHAT and CDR2 FQNNGV come from the germline V gene. The germline V and J ends were trimmed by 5 bases and 6 bases, with 25 bases remaining between them. This CDR3 reads CASSPWTGTHKGAEAFF. The CDR3 DNA is TGTGCCAGCAGCCCATGGACGGGGACGCACAAGGGGGCTGAAGCTTTCTTT.

This clonotype was recorded at least ten times. The CDR3 region has the DNA TGTGCCATCAGTCGGGGTTGGGACCAGTACTTC. As protein: CAISRGWDQYF. The chain links TRBV10-3 to TRBJ2-5; D might be TRBD2 (5 bases). This CDR3 is 11 amino acids long. CDR1 is ENHRY, CDR2 SYGVKD, per germline. Trimming took 5 bases from V and 10 from J, leaving 11 bases between them.